Below are 3 T cell receptor beta chains sequenced from a single sample in a study of blood T cell repertoires in COVID-19. Sequencing used immunoSEQ multiplex PCR; TCRdb keeps in-frame clones, though not all of them. This sample has 100,000 or so clones; just over 90% occur once, and the top ten carry 3% to 4%. Sequenced sample: peripheral blood. The receptors stem from a woman aged 45-60 years in a cohort sampled during active COVID-19.

Regarding this clone: Other DNA sequences in the sample encode the same CDR3. The gene calls are TRBV3-1 (or the pseudogene TRBV3-2) and TRBJ1-1, with 7 bases lining up with TRBD1. The CDR3 spans 14 residues. Germline lookup yields CDR1 LGHDT and CDR2 YNNKEL (reference sequence). Trimming cost V 4 bases and J 2 bases; bases outside gene matches: 4. The CDR3 protein is CASSPRTGNTEAFF. The DNA of the CDR3 is TGTGCCAGCAGCCCAAGGACAGGCAACACTGAAGCTTTCTTT.

The chain has TRBV18 and TRBJ1-3, with D maybe TRBD1 (5 bases). V lost 2 bases to trimming and J lost 0 bases, with 8 bases between them. This CDR3 has 15 residues. Germline V CDR1 and CDR2: KGHSH, LQKENI. The CDR3, as DNA: TGTGCCAGCTCACCAAGACAGCGCTCTGGAAACACCATATATTTT. It is translated as CASSPRQRSGNTIYF. The full variable domain, completed using reference TRBV18 and TRBJ1-3, is NAGVMQNPRHLVRRRGQEARLRCSPMKGHSHVYWYRQLPEEGLKFMVYLQKENIIDESGMPKERFSAEFPKEGPSILRIQQVVRGDSAAYFCASSPRQRSGNTIYFGEGSWLTVV.

This clone was recorded only once. The V call is TRBV11-2, the J call TRBJ2-5; 8 nucleotides agree with TRBD1. CDR1 is SGHAT, CDR2 FQNNGV, per germline. J was trimmed by 2 bases and V by 4 bases; bases with no gene match: 9. This CDR3 has 16 amino acids. CDR3: CASSSRDRTGQETQYF. The CDR3 DNA reads as TGTGCCAGCAGCTCCAGGGATCGGACAGGGCAAGAGACCCAGTACTTC.